The 16 T cell receptor beta chains listed next were all sequenced from one sample in a study of neurological immune-mediated disorders. TCRdb ran MiXCR on the 5' RACE reads and lists one entry per CDR3 protein. The sample gives about 36,000 distinct CDR3 sequences, 10% of which show up once; approximately 6.3% is in the top ten. The material sequenced was PBMCs. These receptor sequences come from a woman in her twenties or thirties with HTLV-1-associated myelopathy (HAM/TSP).

The table lists this clonotype with many counts. The chain is built from TRBV7-9 and TRBJ2-5, with D unclear. This CDR3 has 13 amino acids. Trimming stripped 6 bases from V and 5 bases from J, with 13 bases between. CDR1 and CDR2 (germline): SEHNR, FQNEAQ (reference sequence). The CDR3 spells CASSISMLETQYF. Here the CDR3 DNA reads TGTGCCAGCAGTATATCCATGCTCGAGACCCAGTACTTC.

This clonotype was seen many times. This chain uses TRBV20-1 with TRBJ2-1; TRBD2 is a possible D gene (5 bases). Trimming took 4 bases from V and 2 from J, leaving 9 bases between them. Germline CDR1 reads DFQATT; CDR2 reads SNEGSKA (reference sequence). This CDR3 has 13 residues. The CDR3 nucleotides read TGCAGTGCTACGGGGTTCCCCTACAATGAGCAGTTCTTC. It translates to CSATGFPYNEQFF.

This clonotype was counted at least ten times. V gene TRBV24-1 combines with J gene TRBJ2-5; D not certain. The CDR3 contains 13 residues. The V end was cut by 4 bases, the J end by 0 bases, with 5 bases between. CDR1 is KGHDR and CDR2 is SFDVKD in the germline V gene. CDR3 DNA sequence: TGTGCCACCAGTGAAGTAAACCAAGAGACCCAGTACTTC. Protein sequence: CATSEVNQETQYF.

This clonotype was counted many times. The chain links TRBV12-3 or TRBV12-4 to TRBJ2-7; TRBD1 matches at 7 bases. This CDR3 is 15 amino acids long. The J segment lost 5 bases and the V segment lost 2 bases, leaving 9 bases of the junction unmatched. This CDR3 reads CASSLTDRVYHEQYF. For the CDR3, the DNA is TGTGCCAGCAGTTTAACCGACAGGGTCTACCACGAGCAGTACTTC.

This clonotype was seen at least ten times. CDR3 DNA: TGCAGCGTCCGGACTAGCGGGTCCTACGAGCAGTACTTC. This encodes CSVRTSGSYEQYF. V is TRBV29-1 and J is TRBJ2-7; TRBD2 matches at 11 bases. Losses at the gene ends were 6 bases for V and 1 base for J; bases not matched to a gene: 2. Germline values: CDR1 SQVTM, CDR2 ANQGSEA. CDR3 length: 13 residues.

This clonotype was found a few times. The V call is TRBV18, the J call TRBJ2-3; D gene uncertain. This CDR3 spans 15 amino acids. Trimming stripped 5 bases from V and 3 bases from J, with 15 bases between. Germline CDR1 KGHSH, CDR2 LQKENI. CDR3 amino acids: CASSSGPGTTDTQYF. The CDR3 DNA reads TGTGCCAGCTCATCTGGTCCCGGAACTACAGATACGCAGTATTTT.

J is TRBJ2-1 and V is TRBV7-8, with D possibly being TRBD2 (6 bases). The CDR3 is 15 residues long. Per the germline V gene, CDR1 is SGHVS and CDR2 is FQNEAQ. With 6 bases removed from V and 1 base from J, the gap between germline ends came to 13 bases. CDR3 in amino acids: CASRGTRSSYNEQFF. In DNA form, the CDR3 reads TGTGCCAGCAGGGGGACTCGAAGTTCCTACAATGAGCAGTTCTTC.

At least ten counts were recorded for this clonotype. This sequence joins TRBV19 and TRBJ1-1; 9 bases are shared with TRBD1. V was pared by 2 bases and J by 5 bases, with 9 bases of the junction left unmatched. The CDR3 length is 16 residues. Germline V gives CDR1 LNHDA, CDR2 SQIVND (reference sequence). The CDR3 loop reads CASSITGGKRRTEAFF. DNA of the CDR3: TGTGCCAGTAGTATAACAGGGGGCAAAAGGAGGACTGAAGCTTTCTTT. The full variable domain, completed using reference TRBV19 and TRBJ1-1, is DGGITQSPKYLFRKEGQNVTLSCEQNLNHDAMYWYRQDPGQGLRLIYYSQIVNDFQKGDIAEGYSVSREKKESFPLTVTSAQKNPTAFYLCASSITGGKRRTEAFFGQGTRLTVV.

This clonotype was counted many times. V is TRBV5-5 and J is TRBJ2-2; no clear D gene. The CDR3 runs to 14 residues. CDR1 is SGHKS, CDR2 YYEKEE, per germline (reference sequence). The V gene lost 5 bases and the J gene lost 3 bases, with 11 bases spanning the gap. DNA of the CDR3: TGTGCCAGCAGTGACGACTGGCACACCGGGGAGCTGTTTTTT. Translated, it gives CASSDDWHTGELFF.

This clonotype occurred many times. The V call is TRBV7-2, the J call TRBJ2-7, with 10 positions matching TRBD2. Germline CDR1 reads SGHTA; CDR2 reads FQGNSA. This CDR3 has 15 residues. Trimming cost V 3 bases and J 6 bases; bases outside gene matches: 8. This CDR3 reads CASSFDLAGASEQYF. In nucleotides, the CDR3 is TGTGCCAGCAGCTTTGACCTAGCGGGGGCTTCCGAGCAGTACTTC.

This clonotype appeared a few times. The gene calls are TRBV20-1 and TRBJ1-2, with TRBD1 identical over 8 bases. The CDR3 covers 15 residues. J lost 4 bases, V lost 3 bases, and 10 bases had no gene match. CDR1 DFQATT and CDR2 SNEGSKA come from the germline V gene (reference sequence). CDR3 residues: CSASIIRGPGYGYTF. The CDR3 DNA is TGCAGTGCTAGCATAATCAGGGGGCCAGGCTATGGCTACACCTTC.

This clonotype has ten or more counts. The chain recombines TRBV15 with TRBJ1-5, with D perhaps TRBD1 (6 bases). Per the germline V gene, CDR1 is LNHNV and CDR2 is YYDKDF (reference sequence). V dropped 5 bases and J dropped 6 bases, with 8 bases sitting between them. The CDR3 extends over 12 amino acids. The CDR3 is CATSQGFQPQHF. CDR3 DNA: TGTGCCACCAGCCAGGGGTTTCAGCCCCAGCATTTT.

This clonotype was detected ten times or more. The chain employs TRBV20-1 and TRBJ2-7, with D perhaps TRBD1 (6 bases). This CDR3 is 12 amino acids long. Germline CDR1 and CDR2: DFQATT and SNEGSKA (reference sequence). Trimming took off 3 bases at V and 5 bases at J, with 11 bases between the two ends. In nucleotides, the CDR3 is TGCAGTGCTAGGAACAGGGTGGACGAGCAGTACTTC. It specifies CSARNRVDEQYF.

Relative to its sample, this clonotype is medium-sized. V is TRBV20-1 and J is TRBJ1-1; TRBD1 matches 7 bases. After removal of 5 bases from V and 1 base from J, the junction contained 7 bases not matched to a gene. The CDR3 has 14 amino acids. Germline V lookup: CDR1 DFQATT, CDR2 SNEGSKA (reference sequence). The CDR3 nucleotides are TGCAGTGCTTTTCCGGGACAGAGGAACACTGAAGCTTTCTTT. As protein: CSAFPGQRNTEAFF.

This clonotype was seen at least ten times. The chain employs TRBV20-1 and TRBJ2-5; 13 positions agree with TRBD2. With V trimmed by 5 bases and J by 0 bases, 18 bases remained unmatched. The CDR3 extends over 20 amino acids. Per the germline V gene, CDR1 is DFQATT and CDR2 is SNEGSKA (reference sequence). The CDR3 here is CSARKTYPGLAGLHQETQYF. The CDR3 DNA sequence: TGCAGTGCTCGTAAAACCTACCCGGGACTAGCGGGGCTCCACCAAGAGACCCAGTACTTC.

The chain links TRBV29-1 to TRBJ1-1; D gene unclear. This CDR3 has 13 residues. From germline, CDR1 is SQVTM and CDR2 ANQGSEA. Trimming removed 3 bases at V and 2 bases at J, with 10 bases between. The CDR3, as DNA: TGCAGCGTTGAGTACCAGGCTAACACTGAAGCTTTCTTT. Translating gives CSVEYQANTEAFF.